The text below deals with one TCR beta chain. Antigen specificity is unknown. It was cDNA, reverse transcribed from extracted RNA, that served as the sequencing template. The protocol was immunoSEQ multiplex PCR, while the TCRdb copy is restricted to in-frame clones and leaves out a portion. The sample records about 190,000 clones, around 56% being singletons. Treatment specified: oral pan-JAK inhibitor, 5-10 mg twice daily. This entry belongs to a study of CD8+ T cells in alopecia areata. Overall study: Severity in treated patients was scored by percentage of scalp area affected.

Trimming left V 2 bases short and J 4 bases short, with 4 bases between. In germline, CDR1 is GTSNPN, CDR2 SVGIG (reference sequence). The CDR3 has 11 amino acids. Study-level results: For baseline CD8+ expansion, any link to response stays uncertain with one nonresponder.

The sequences come from CD4+ T cells sorted from blood, collected at week 4, from a patient treated with tofacitinib. The chain is built from TRBV30 and TRBJ2-3; D unresolved. The source of this sequence is a human donor with alopecia areata. The CDR3 loop reads CAWSSADTQYF. In DNA, the CDR3 is TGTGCCTGGAGTTCCGCAGATACGCAGTATTTT.